This T cell receptor beta chain appears in the sequencing data of a study of CD8+ T cells in alopecia areata. Study conclusions and caveats: Significant decreases in scalp clonality and expanded CD8+ clones followed tofacitinib treatment. For lesional scalp, especially alopecia totalis/universalis, clonality was higher than in normal scalp. With just one nonresponder, it is still uncertain whether baseline CD8+ expansion relates to response.

Sequencing relied on a cDNA template that was reverse transcribed from extracted RNA. The method was immunoSEQ multiplex PCR; TCRdb's version includes in-frame clones alone and lacks a portion of them. The data contain 150,000 to 200,000 clones, 50% to 75% of them seen just once; the ten biggest clones take up roughly 17%. Regarding treatment: oral pan-JAK inhibitor, 5-10 mg twice daily. Remarks on this clone: The target antigen is unknown.

The CDR3 sequence is 12 residues long. V shed 0 bases and J shed 6 bases, with 5 bases lying between them. Germline CDR1 and CDR2: KGHSH and LQKENI. V and J are TRBV18 and TRBJ2-5; D may be TRBD1 (5 bases). The TCR comes from a human donor with alopecia areata. The input for sequencing was CD4+ T cells sorted from blood, taken at roughly week 55, from a patient treated with tofacitinib. The CDR3 DNA sequence: TGTGCCAGCTCACCACCGGGGCAGACCCAGTACTTC. Amino acids: CASSPPGQTQYF.